The source of this TCR beta chain is a study of blood T cell repertoires in COVID-19. This clone was seen a few times. Generated by immunoSEQ multiplex PCR, the TCRdb table keeps only in-frame clones and is missing some. The repertoire holds 250,000 to 400,000 clones, with about 91% as singletons. The sequence was obtained from a woman in her thirties with COVID-19, enrolled during active disease. The sequenced material came from peripheral blood.

The CDR3, as DNA: TGTGCCAGCAGCCCAGGGACAGCGAATTCACCCCTCCACTTT. It is translated as CASSPGTANSPLHF. The chain has TRBV7-3 and TRBJ1-6; 7 nucleotides align to TRBD1. The CDR3 runs 14 residues. Germline V lookup: CDR1 SGHTA, CDR2 FQGTGA. V shed 5 bases, J shed 7 bases, and the junction held 5 bases outside the gene matches.